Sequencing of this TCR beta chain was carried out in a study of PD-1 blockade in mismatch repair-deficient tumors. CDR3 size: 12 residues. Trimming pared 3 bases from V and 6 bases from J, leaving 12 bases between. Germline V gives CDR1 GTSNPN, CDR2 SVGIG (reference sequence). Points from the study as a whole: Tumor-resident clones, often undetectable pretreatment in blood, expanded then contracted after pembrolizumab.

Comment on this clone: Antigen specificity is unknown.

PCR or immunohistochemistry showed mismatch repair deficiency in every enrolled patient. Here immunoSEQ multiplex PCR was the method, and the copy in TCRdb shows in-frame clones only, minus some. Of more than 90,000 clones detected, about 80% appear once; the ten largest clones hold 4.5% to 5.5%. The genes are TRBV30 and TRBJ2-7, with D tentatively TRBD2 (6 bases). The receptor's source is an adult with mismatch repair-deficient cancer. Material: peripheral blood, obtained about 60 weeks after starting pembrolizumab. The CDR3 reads CAWSHGGPEQYF. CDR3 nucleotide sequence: TGTGCCTGGAGCCACGGGGGTCCCGAGCAGTACTTC.